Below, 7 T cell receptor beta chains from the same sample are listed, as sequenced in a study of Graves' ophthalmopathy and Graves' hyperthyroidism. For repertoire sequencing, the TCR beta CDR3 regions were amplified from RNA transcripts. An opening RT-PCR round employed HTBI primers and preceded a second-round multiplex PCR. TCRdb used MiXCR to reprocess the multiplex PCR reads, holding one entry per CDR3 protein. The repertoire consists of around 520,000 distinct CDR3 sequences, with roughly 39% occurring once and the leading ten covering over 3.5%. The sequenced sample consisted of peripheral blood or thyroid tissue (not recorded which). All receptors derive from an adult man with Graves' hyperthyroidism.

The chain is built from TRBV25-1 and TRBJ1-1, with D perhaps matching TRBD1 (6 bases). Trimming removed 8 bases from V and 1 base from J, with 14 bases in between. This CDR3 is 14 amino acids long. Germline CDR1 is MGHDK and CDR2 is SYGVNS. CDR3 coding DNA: TGTGCCAGCGTTGATGAACAGGGGAACACTGAAGCTTTCTTT. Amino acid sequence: CASVDEQGNTEAFF. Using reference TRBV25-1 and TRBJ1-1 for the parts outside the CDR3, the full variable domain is EADIYQTPRYLVIGTGKKITLECSQTMGHDKMYWYQQDPGMELHLIHYSYGVNSTEKGDLSSESTVSRIRTEHFPLTLESARPSHTSQYLCASVDEQGNTEAFFGQGTRLTVV.

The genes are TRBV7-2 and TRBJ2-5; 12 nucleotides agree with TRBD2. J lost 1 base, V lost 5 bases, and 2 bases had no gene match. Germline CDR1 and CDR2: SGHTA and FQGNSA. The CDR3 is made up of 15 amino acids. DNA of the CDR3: TGTGCCAGCAGCCGACTAGCGGGGGTCCAAGAGACCCAGTACTTC. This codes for CASSRLAGVQETQYF.

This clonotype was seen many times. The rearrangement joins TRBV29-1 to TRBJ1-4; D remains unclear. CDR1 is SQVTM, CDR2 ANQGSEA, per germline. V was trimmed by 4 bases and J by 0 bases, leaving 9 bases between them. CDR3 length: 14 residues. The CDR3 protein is CSVVGSATNEKLFF. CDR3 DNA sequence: TGCAGCGTTGTAGGATCTGCAACTAATGAAAAACTGTTTTTT.

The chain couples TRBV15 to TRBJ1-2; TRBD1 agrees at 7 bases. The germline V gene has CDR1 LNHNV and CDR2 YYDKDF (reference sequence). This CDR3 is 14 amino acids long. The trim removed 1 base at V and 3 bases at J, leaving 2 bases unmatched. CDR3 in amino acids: CATSRGRGDYGYTF. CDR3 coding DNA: TGTGCCACCAGCAGAGGCAGGGGGGACTATGGCTACACCTTC.

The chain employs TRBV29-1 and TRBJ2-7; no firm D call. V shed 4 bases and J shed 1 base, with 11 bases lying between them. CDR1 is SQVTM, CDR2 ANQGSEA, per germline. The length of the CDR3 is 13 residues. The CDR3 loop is CSVASGVSYEQYF. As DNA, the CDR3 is TGCAGCGTTGCCTCTGGGGTGTCCTACGAGCAGTACTTC.

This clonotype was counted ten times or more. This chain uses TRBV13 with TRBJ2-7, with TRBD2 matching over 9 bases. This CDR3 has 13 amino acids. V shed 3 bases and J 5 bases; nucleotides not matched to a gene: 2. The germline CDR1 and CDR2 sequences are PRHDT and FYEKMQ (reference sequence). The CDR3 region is CASSFGTSNEQYF. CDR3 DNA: TGTGCCAGCAGCTTCGGGACTAGCAACGAGCAGTACTTC.

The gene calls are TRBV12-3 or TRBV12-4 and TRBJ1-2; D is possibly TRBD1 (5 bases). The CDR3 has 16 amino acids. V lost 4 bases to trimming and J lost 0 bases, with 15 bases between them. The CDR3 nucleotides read TGTGCCAGCAGTTCTCCGGGACTAGCGGCTAACTATGGCTACACCTTC. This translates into CASSSPGLAANYGYTF.